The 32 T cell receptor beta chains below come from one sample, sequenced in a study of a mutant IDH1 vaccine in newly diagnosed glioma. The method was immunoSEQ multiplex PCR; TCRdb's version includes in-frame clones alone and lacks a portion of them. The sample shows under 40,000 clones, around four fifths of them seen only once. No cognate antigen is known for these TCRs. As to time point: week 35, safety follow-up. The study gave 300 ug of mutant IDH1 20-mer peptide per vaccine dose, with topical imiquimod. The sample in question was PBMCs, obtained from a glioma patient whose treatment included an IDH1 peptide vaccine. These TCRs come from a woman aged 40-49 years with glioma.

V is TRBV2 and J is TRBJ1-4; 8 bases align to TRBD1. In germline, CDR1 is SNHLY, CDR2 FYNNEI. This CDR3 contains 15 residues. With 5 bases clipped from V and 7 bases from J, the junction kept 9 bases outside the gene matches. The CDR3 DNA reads TGTGCCAGCAGTCAAGGACAGGGAAAGACTGAAAAACTGTTTTTT. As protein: CASSQGQGKTEKLFF.

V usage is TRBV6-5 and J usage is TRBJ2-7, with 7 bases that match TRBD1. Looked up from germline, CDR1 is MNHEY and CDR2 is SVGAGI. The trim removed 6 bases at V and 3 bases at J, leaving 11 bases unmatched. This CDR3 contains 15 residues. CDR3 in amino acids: CASSETGARGYEQYF. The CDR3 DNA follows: TGTGCCAGCAGCGAAACAGGGGCGAGGGGCTACGAGCAGTACTTC.

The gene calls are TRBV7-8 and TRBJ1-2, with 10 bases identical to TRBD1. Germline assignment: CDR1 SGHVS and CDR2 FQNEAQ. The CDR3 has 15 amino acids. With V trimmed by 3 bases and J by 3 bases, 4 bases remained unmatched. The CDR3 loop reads CASSLHGQGDYGYTF. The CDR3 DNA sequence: TGTGCCAGCAGCTTGCACGGACAGGGGGACTATGGCTACACCTTC.

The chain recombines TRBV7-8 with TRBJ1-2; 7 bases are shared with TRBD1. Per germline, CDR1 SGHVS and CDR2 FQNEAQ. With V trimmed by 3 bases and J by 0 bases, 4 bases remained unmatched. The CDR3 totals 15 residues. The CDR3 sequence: CASSLSGTANYGYTF. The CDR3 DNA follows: TGTGCCAGCAGCTTGTCTGGGACAGCTAACTATGGCTACACCTTC.

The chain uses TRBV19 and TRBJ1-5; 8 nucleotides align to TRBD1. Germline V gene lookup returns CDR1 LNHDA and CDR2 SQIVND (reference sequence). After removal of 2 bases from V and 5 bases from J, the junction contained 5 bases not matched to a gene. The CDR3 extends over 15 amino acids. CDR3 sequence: CASSISGDRYQPQHF. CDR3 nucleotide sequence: TGTGCCAGTAGTATAAGCGGGGACAGGTATCAGCCCCAGCATTTT.

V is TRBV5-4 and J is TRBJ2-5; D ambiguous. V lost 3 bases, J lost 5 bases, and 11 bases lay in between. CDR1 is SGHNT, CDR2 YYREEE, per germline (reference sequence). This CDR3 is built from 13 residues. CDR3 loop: CASSSARRETQYF. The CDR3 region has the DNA TGTGCCAGCAGCTCGGCGCGTCGGGAGACCCAGTACTTC.

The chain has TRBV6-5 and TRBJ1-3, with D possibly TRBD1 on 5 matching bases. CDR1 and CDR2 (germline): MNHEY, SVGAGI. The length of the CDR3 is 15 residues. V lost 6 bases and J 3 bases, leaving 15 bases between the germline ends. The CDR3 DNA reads TGTGCCAGCAGCTTGGGGGGTAGACGTGGAAACACCATATATTTT. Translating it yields CASSLGGRRGNTIYF.

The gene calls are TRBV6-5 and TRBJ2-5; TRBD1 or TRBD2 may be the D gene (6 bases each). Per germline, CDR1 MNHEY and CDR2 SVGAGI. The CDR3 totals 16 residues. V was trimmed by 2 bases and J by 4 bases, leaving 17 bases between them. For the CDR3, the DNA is TGTGCCAGCAGTTACGCTGCAGGCCCGGGGGCAGAGACCCAGTACTTC. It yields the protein CASSYAAGPGAETQYF.

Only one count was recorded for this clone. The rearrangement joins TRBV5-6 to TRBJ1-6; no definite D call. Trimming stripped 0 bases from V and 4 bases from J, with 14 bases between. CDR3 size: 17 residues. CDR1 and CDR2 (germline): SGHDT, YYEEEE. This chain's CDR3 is CASSLAGSSLYNSPLHF. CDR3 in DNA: TGTGCCAGCAGCTTGGCTGGCAGTTCTTTATATAATTCACCCCTCCACTTT. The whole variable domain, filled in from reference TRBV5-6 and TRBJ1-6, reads DAGVTQSPTHLIKTRGQQVTLRCSPKSGHDTVSWYQQALGQGPQFIFQYYEEEERQRGNFPDRFSGHQFPNYSSELNVNALLLGDSALYLCASSLAGSSLYNSPLHFGNGTRLTVT.

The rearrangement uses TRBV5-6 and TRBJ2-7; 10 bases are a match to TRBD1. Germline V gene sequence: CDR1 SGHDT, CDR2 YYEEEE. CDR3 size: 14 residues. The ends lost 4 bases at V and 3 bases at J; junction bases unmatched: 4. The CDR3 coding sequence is TGTGCCAGCAGCAGGGACAGGGGCCGCTACGAGCAGTACTTC. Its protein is CASSRDRGRYEQYF.

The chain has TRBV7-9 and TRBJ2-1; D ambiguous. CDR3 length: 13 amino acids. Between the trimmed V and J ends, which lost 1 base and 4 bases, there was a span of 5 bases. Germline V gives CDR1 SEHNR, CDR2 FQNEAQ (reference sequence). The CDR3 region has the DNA TGTGCCAGCAGCTTAGTAGAGTACAATGAGCAGTTCTTC. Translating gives CASSLVEYNEQFF. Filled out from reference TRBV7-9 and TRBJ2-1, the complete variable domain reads DTGVSQNPRHKITKRGQNVTFRCDPISEHNRLYWYRQTLGQGPEFLTYFQNEAQLEKSRLLSDRFSAERPKGSFSTLEIQRTEQGDSAMYLCASSLVEYNEQFFGPGTRLTVL.

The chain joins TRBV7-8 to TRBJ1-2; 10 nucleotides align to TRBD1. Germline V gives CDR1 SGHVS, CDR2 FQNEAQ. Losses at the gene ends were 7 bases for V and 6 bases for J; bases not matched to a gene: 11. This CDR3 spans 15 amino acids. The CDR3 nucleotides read TGTGCCAGCACCCCGGGGGAGACAGGGGGCCATGGCTACACCTTC. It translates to CASTPGETGGHGYTF.

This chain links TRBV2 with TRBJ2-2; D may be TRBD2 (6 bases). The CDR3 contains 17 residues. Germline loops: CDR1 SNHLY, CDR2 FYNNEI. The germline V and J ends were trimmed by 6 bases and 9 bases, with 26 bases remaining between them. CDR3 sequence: CASSKEEGSLYHRELFF. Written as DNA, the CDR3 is TGTGCCAGCAGCAAAGAGGAGGGGTCGCTTTATCACCGGGAGCTGTTTTTT.

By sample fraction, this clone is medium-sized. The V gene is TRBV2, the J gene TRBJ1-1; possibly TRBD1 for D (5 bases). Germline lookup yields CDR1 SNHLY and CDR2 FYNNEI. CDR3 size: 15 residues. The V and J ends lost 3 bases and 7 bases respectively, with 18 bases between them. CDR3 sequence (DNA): TGTGCCAGCAGTGAGACCGACAAATTGGGGGTTGAAGCTTTCTTT. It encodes CASSETDKLGVEAFF.

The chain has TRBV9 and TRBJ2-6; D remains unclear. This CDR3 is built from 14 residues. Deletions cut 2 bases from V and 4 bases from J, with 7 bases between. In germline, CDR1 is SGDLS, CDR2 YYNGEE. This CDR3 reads CASSVPEGANVLTF. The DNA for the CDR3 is TGTGCCAGCAGCGTCCCGGAGGGGGCCAACGTCCTGACTTTC.

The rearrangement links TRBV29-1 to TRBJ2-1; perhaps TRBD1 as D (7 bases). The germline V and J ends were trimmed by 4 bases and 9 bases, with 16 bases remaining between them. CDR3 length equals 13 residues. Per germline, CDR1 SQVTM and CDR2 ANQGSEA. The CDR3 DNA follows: TGCAGCGTTGGATCGGGCAGGGGGGCTGAGCAGTTCTTC. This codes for CSVGSGRGAEQFF.

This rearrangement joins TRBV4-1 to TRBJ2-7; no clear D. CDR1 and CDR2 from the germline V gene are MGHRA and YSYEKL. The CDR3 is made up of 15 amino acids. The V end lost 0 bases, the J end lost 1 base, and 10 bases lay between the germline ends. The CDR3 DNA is TGCGCCAGCAGCCAAGAACGGTCACCGTCCTACGAGCAGTACTTC. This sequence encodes CASSQERSPSYEQYF.

The CDR3 DNA follows: TGTGCTAGTGGTTCCCCTCTGGCGGCTTTGAACACTGAAGCTTTCTTT. Translating gives CASGSPLAALNTEAFF. The chain links TRBV12-5 to TRBJ1-1; no clear D gene. The CDR3 is 16 residues long. Germline V gene sequence: CDR1 LGHNT, CDR2 FRNRAP. Trimming left V 4 bases short and J 0 bases short, with 15 bases between.

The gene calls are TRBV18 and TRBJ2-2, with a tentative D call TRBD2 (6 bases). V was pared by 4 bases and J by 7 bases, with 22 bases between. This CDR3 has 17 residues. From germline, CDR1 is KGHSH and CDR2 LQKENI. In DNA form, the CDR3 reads TGTGCCAGCTCACAGGAAAACCCGGGACTGGTTATCGGGGAGCTGTTTTTT. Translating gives CASSQENPGLVIGELFF. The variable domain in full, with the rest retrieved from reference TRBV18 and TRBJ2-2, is NAGVMQNPRHLVRRRGQEARLRCSPMKGHSHVYWYRQLPEEGLKFMVYLQKENIIDESGMPKERFSAEFPKEGPSILRIQQVVRGDSAAYFCASSQENPGLVIGELFFGEGSRLTVL.

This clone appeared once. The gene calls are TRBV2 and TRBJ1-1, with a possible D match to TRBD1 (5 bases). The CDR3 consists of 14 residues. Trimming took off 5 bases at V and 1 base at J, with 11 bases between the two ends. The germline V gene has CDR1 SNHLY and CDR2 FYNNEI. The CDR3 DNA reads TGTGCCAGCAGTCAGGGCAGGCAGAACACTGAAGCTTTCTTT. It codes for CASSQGRQNTEAFF.

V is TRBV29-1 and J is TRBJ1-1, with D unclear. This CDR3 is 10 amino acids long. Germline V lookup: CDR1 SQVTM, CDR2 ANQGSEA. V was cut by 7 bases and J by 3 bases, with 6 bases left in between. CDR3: CSGVDTEAFF. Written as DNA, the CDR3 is TGCAGCGGAGTCGACACTGAAGCTTTCTTT.

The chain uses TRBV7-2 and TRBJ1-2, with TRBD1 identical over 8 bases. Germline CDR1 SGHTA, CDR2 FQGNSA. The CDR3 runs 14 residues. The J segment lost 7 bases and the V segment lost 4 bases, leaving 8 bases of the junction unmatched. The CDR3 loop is CASSSYQGARGYTF. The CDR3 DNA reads TGTGCCAGCAGCTCTTACCAGGGGGCGCGTGGCTACACCTTC.

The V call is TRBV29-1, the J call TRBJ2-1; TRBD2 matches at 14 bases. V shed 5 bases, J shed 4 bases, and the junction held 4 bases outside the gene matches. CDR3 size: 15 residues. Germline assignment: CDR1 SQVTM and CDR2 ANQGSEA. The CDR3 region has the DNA TGCAGCGTTCGAGGACTAGCGGGGGGTTACAATGAGCAGTTCTTC. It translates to CSVRGLAGGYNEQFF.

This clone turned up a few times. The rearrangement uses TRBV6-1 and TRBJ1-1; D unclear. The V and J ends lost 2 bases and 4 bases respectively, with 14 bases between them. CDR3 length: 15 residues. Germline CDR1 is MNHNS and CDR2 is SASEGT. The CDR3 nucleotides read TGTGCCAGCAGTGAAAGGTGGGATGGGATCACTGAAGCTTTCTTT. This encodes CASSERWDGITEAFF.

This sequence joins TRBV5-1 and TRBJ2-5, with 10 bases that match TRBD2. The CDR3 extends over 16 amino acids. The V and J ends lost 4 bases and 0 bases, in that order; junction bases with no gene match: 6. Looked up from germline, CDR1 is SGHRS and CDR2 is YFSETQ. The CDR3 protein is CASSNLAGGHQETQYF. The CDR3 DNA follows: TGCGCCAGCAGCAATTTAGCGGGGGGCCACCAAGAGACCCAGTACTTC.

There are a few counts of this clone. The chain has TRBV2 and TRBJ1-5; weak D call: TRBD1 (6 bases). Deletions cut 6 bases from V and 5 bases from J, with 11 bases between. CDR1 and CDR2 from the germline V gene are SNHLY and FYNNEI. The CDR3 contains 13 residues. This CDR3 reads CASRGADDQPQHF. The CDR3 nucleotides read TGTGCCAGCAGGGGGGCAGACGATCAGCCCCAGCATTTT.

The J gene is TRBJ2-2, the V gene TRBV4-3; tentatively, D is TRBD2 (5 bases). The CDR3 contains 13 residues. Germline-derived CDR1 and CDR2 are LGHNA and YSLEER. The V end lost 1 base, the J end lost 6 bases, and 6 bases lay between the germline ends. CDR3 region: CASSQVASGELFF. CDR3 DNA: TGCGCCAGCAGCCAAGTAGCGTCCGGGGAGCTGTTTTTT.

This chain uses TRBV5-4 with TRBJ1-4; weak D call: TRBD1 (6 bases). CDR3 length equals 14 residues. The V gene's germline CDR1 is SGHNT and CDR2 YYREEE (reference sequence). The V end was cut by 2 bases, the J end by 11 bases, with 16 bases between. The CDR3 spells CASSFSRGVGKLFF. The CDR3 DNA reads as TGTGCCAGCAGCTTTAGCAGGGGCGTAGGGAAACTGTTTTTT.

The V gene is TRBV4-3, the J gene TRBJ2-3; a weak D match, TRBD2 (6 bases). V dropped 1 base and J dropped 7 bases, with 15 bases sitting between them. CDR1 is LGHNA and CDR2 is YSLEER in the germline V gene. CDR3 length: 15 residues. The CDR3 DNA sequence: TGCGCCAGCAGCCAAGGACGGGGGAGAGGGAATACGCAGTATTTT. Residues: CASSQGRGRGNTQYF.

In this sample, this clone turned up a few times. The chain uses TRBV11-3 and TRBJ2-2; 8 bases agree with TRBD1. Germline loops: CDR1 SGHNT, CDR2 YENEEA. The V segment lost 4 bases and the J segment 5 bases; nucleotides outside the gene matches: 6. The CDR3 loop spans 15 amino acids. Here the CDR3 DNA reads TGTGCCAGCAGCTCATCAGGGGGCCTAACCGGGGAGCTGTTTTTT. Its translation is CASSSSGGLTGELFF.

This CDR3 reads CAISESGPNTEAFF. The CDR3 bases are TGTGCCATCAGTGAGTCGGGTCCGAACACTGAAGCTTTCTTT. The chain carries TRBV10-3 and TRBJ1-1; no firm D call. The V end lost 0 bases, the J end lost 1 base, and 6 bases lay between the germline ends. Germline assignment: CDR1 ENHRY and CDR2 SYGVKD. The length of the CDR3 is 14 residues.

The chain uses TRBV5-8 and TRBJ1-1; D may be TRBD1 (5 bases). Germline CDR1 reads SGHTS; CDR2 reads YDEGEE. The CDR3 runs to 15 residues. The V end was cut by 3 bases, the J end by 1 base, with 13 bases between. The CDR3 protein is CASSSGRIPNTEAFF. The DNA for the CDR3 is TGTGCCAGCAGCTCAGGGAGGATACCGAACACTGAAGCTTTCTTT.